This T cell receptor (beta chain) was sequenced in a study of spatial heterogeneity in lung cancer. The CDR3 totals 14 residues. Trimming stripped 4 bases from V and 0 bases from J, with 10 bases between. Germline V gene data show CDR1 as SGHRS and CDR2 as YFSETQ. This clonotype appeared a few times. The time point was: sample taken at primary tumor resection. Unsorted whole RNA samples from tumor, nontumor lung or frozen PBMC were sequenced. TCRdb recomputed calls from the 5' RACE reads with MiXCR, one row per CDR3 protein. The data hold roughly 54,000 distinct CDR3 sequences, with about 7.6% observed a single time.

This sequence joins TRBV5-1 and TRBJ2-5; TRBD2 might be the D (5 bases). The sequence came from a female donor with early-stage non-small cell lung cancer. This material consisted of PBMCs, taken at surgery. The CDR3 DNA reads TGCGCCAGCAGCACTTCGGGAAACCAAGAGACCCAGTACTTC. This encodes CASSTSGNQETQYF.